These 10 T cell receptor beta chains came from one sample sequenced in a study of blood T cell repertoires in COVID-19. Assay: immunoSEQ multiplex PCR; the TCRdb copy retains only in-frame clones and omits some. Of some 98,000 clones in the sample, 70% to 85% were seen once. Sequencing was carried out using peripheral blood. The receptors derive from a man between 65 and 85 years old with acute or convalescent COVID-19.

The genes are TRBV5-1 and TRBJ2-1; 8 bases fit TRBD2. This CDR3 is built from 15 residues. Germline CDR1 SGHRS, CDR2 YFSETQ. The V segment lost 0 bases and the J segment 3 bases; nucleotides outside the gene matches: 2. CDR3 region: CASSLGLASYNEQFF. The DNA of the CDR3 is TGCGCCAGCAGCTTGGGACTAGCGAGCTACAATGAGCAGTTCTTC.

This chain connects TRBV7-9 to TRBJ1-5; TRBD1 is a possible D gene (5 bases). Per the germline V gene, CDR1 is SEHNR and CDR2 is FQNEAQ (reference sequence). Between the trimmed V and J ends, which lost 4 bases and 5 bases, there was a span of 6 bases. The CDR3 runs to 12 residues. Here the CDR3 DNA reads TGTGCCAGCAGCTCCAGGGATCAGCCCCAGCATTTT. Encoded protein: CASSSRDQPQHF.

The CDR3 sequence: CASSLLGGSPETQYF. Written as DNA, the CDR3 is TGTGCCAGCAGTTTGCTCGGGGGGTCCCCGGAGACCCAGTACTTC. The V call is TRBV27, the J call TRBJ2-5; 7 bases are shared with TRBD2. V was pared by 3 bases and J by 5 bases, with 9 bases of the junction left unmatched. The CDR3 is made up of 15 amino acids. The germline gives CDR1 MNHEY, CDR2 SMNVEV (reference sequence).

The chain joins TRBV28 to TRBJ1-2; weak D call: TRBD1 (6 bases). The CDR3 totals 15 residues. Between the trimmed V and J ends, which lost 7 bases and 6 bases, there was a span of 21 bases. Per the germline V gene, CDR1 is MDHEN and CDR2 is SYDVKM. The CDR3 here is CASNGPQGTRDGYTF. In nucleotides, the CDR3 is TGTGCCAGCAATGGGCCACAGGGAACAAGAGATGGCTACACCTTC.

This sequence joins TRBV29-1 and TRBJ2-7; 8 positions match TRBD2. This CDR3 comprises 15 residues. CDR1 and CDR2 from the germline V gene are SQVTM and ANQGSEA. With 3 bases clipped from V and 0 bases from J, the junction kept 7 bases outside the gene matches. In DNA form, the CDR3 reads TGCAGCGTTGACTCCATTGCGGGAGGCTCCTACGAGCAGTACTTC. It specifies CSVDSIAGGSYEQYF.

The chain recombines TRBV20-1 with TRBJ2-1, with D unresolved. V lost 5 bases to trimming and J lost 9 bases, with 11 bases between them. From germline, CDR1 is DFQATT and CDR2 SNEGSKA (reference sequence). This CDR3 region has 11 residues. CDR3 sequence: CSARTQIEQFF. CDR3 DNA: TGCAGTGCTCGAACCCAGATTGAGCAGTTCTTC.

The rearrangement joins TRBV6-4 to TRBJ2-1; D ambiguous. In germline, CDR1 is MRHNA, CDR2 SNTAGT. This CDR3 has 9 amino acids. Trimming pared 6 bases from V and 9 bases from J, leaving 3 bases between. This CDR3 is CASRSEQFF. CDR3 sequence (DNA): TGTGCCAGCAGGAGTGAGCAGTTCTTC.

This clone was recorded once. The chain joins TRBV11-3 to TRBJ1-5; D is perhaps TRBD1 (6 bases). With 5 bases removed from V and 5 bases from J, the gap between germline ends came to 19 bases. The germline CDR1 and CDR2 sequences are SGHNT and YENEEA. This CDR3 has 16 residues. The CDR3 loop reads CASSARQVSEYQPQHF. DNA for the CDR3: TGTGCCAGCAGCGCCCGACAGGTATCGGAGTATCAGCCCCAGCATTTT.

The chain has TRBV11-3 and TRBJ1-1; D perhaps matches TRBD1 (6 bases). Germline CDR1 and CDR2: SGHNT and YENEEA. CDR3 length equals 14 residues. V was trimmed by 1 base and J by 1 base, leaving 7 bases between them. The CDR3 DNA sequence: TGTGCCAGCAGCTTAGGGGGACAGAACACTGAAGCTTTCTTT. It translates to CASSLGGQNTEAFF.

The chain recombines TRBV30 with TRBJ2-3, with a weak D call TRBD1 (5 bases). The CDR3 is 17 residues long. V was pared by 0 bases and J by 4 bases, with 20 bases between. Germline values: CDR1 GTSNPN, CDR2 SVGIG (reference sequence). The CDR3 region has the DNA TGTGCCTGGAGTGTAGGGCAGGGTCGGGTTCTGTCAGATACGCAGTATTTT. This gives the protein CAWSVGQGRVLSDTQYF.